A single sample gave rise to the 24 T cell receptor beta chains below, sequenced in a study of shared clonotypes between healthy human individuals (dated by TCRdb to about 2020). The library was obtained by the immunoSEQ multiplex PCR assay. TCRdb limited this immuneACCESS table to in-frame rearrangements with V and J called. A share of clones is missing; checked studies link under half to unresolved V genes, and the rest is unexplained. The sample contains roughly 640,000 clones, around 67% of them found a single time. The ten largest clones add up to approximately 1.7% of the sample. Sequenced: memory CD4+ T cells sorted from blood. What this sample's cell subset or site label stands for: CD45RA-negative fraction. The source of these receptors is a woman in her twenties or thirties in good health.

The chain links TRBV20-1 to TRBJ2-7; D tentatively reads TRBD1 or TRBD2 (5 bases each). Germline values: CDR1 DFQATT, CDR2 SNEGSKA (reference sequence). This CDR3 is built from 10 residues. Trimming cost V 6 bases and J 5 bases, with 8 bases left between them. The CDR3 here is CSARDHEQYF. The CDR3 nucleotides read TGCAGTGCCCGGGACCACGAGCAGTACTTC.

The chain employs TRBV11-3 and TRBJ2-1; D gene uncertain. Trimming shortened V by 4 bases and J by 6 bases, and 16 bases separated the two germline ends. This CDR3 contains 15 residues. Germline CDR1 and CDR2: SGHNT and YENEEA. CDR3 DNA sequence: TGTGCCAGCAGCTCCCGCGGCGAGGCTTTCAATGAGCAGTTCTTC. Encoded protein: CASSSRGEAFNEQFF.

The CDR3 nucleotides are TGTGCCAGCAGTTACTCCGGCGGAGCGAACACCGGGGAGCTGTTTTTT. Translating it yields CASSYSGGANTGELFF. The chain links TRBV6-6 to TRBJ2-2; D gene unclear. Trimming stripped 0 bases from V and 0 bases from J, with 8 bases between. CDR1 and CDR2 from the germline V gene are MNHNY and SVGAGI (reference sequence). This CDR3 is built from 16 residues.

The chain has TRBV11-2 and TRBJ1-5; perhaps TRBD1 as D (6 bases). V was cut by 0 bases and J by 9 bases, with 15 bases left in between. The CDR3 extends over 15 amino acids. Germline values: CDR1 SGHAT, CDR2 FQNNGV. CDR3 DNA: TGTGCCAGCAGCTTAGATTGGGAACAGGGCCTGCCCCAGCATTTT. Residues: CASSLDWEQGLPQHF.

The J gene is TRBJ1-3, the V gene TRBV12-5, with TRBD1 matching 8 bases. The germline V gene encodes CDR1 LGHNT and CDR2 FRNRAP. Unmatched junction bases numbered 5, after V lost 6 bases and J lost 13 bases. This CDR3 spans 11 amino acids. CDR3 sequence reads: CASGIRDRIYF. DNA of the CDR3: TGTGCTAGTGGGATCAGGGACAGGATATATTTT. Full variable domain (remainder filled in from reference TRBV12-5 and TRBJ1-3): DARVTQTPRHKVTEMGQEVTMRCQPILGHNTVFWYRQTMMQGLELLAYFRNRAPLDDSGMPKDRFSAEMPDATLATLKIQPSEPRDSAVYFCASGIRDRIYFGEGSWLTVV.

Only one count was recorded for this clone. The gene calls are TRBV15 and TRBJ2-1; 10 positions agree with TRBD2. Germline trimming cut 0 bases from V and 9 bases from J; bases unmatched to any gene: 14. CDR1 is LNHNV and CDR2 is YYDKDF in the germline V gene (reference sequence). The CDR3 consists of 18 residues. This CDR3 is CATSRDLSLASGSPEQFF. The DNA of the CDR3 is TGTGCCACCAGCAGAGATCTGAGCTTGGCTAGCGGGAGTCCTGAGCAGTTCTTC. The variable domain in full, completed from reference TRBV15 and TRBJ2-1, reads DAMVIQNPRYQVTQFGKPVTLSCSQTLNHNVMYWYQQKSSQAPKLLFHYYDKDFNNEADTPDNFQSRRPNTSFCFLDIRSPGLGDTAMYLCATSRDLSLASGSPEQFFGPGTRLTVL.

A few counts support this clone. The gene calls are TRBV18 and TRBJ1-2; D gene unclear. The CDR3 contains 16 residues. The V end was cut by 3 bases, the J end by 5 bases, with 19 bases between. Germline lookup yields CDR1 KGHSH and CDR2 LQKENI. For the CDR3, the DNA is TGTGCCAGCTCACCGAGGGAGGGATTGGTTTTTTATGGCTACACCTTC. Amino acids: CASSPREGLVFYGYTF.

The CDR3 reads CASHVRDPQETQYF. DNA for the CDR3: TGTGCCAGCCACGTTAGGGATCCCCAAGAGACCCAGTACTTC. This chain joins TRBV2 and TRBJ2-5; D is undetermined. The V end lost 8 bases, the J end lost 1 base, and 14 bases lay between the germline ends. CDR3 length: 14 amino acids. Germline V gene lookup returns CDR1 SNHLY and CDR2 FYNNEI.

This sequence joins TRBV18 and TRBJ2-2, with D unclear. This CDR3 comprises 13 residues. Germline CDR1 is KGHSH and CDR2 is LQKENI. Trimming left V 0 bases short and J 6 bases short, with 5 bases between. CDR3 loop: CASSPPPPGELFF. The CDR3 nucleotides are TGTGCCAGCTCACCACCCCCGCCCGGGGAGCTGTTTTTT.

The V and J genes are TRBV11-3 and TRBJ1-1; D remains unclear. V was cut by 7 bases and J by 5 bases, with 17 bases left in between. This CDR3 is 14 amino acids long. CDR1 SGHNT and CDR2 YENEEA come from the germline V gene. CDR3: CASTASGLGTEAFF. CDR3 DNA: TGTGCCAGCACCGCCTCGGGGTTGGGGACTGAAGCTTTCTTT. The full variable domain, in which reference TRBV11-3 and TRBJ1-1 provide the parts outside the CDR3, is EAGVVQSPRYKIIEKKQPVAFWCNPISGHNTLYWYLQNLGQGPELLIRYENEEAVDDSQLPKDRFSAERLKGVDSTLKIQPAELGDSAVYLCASTASGLGTEAFFGQGTRLTVV.

This clone appeared a single time. The rearrangement links TRBV5-1 to TRBJ1-2; D unclear. This CDR3 has 14 residues. The germline V gene has CDR1 SGHRS and CDR2 YFSETQ. Deletions cut 5 bases from V and 2 bases from J, with 13 bases between. The CDR3 reads CASRTLGTNYGYTF. Here the CDR3 DNA reads TGCGCCAGCAGGACGTTAGGAACGAACTATGGCTACACCTTC. Full variable domain (outside the CDR3, taken from reference TRBV5-1 and TRBJ1-2): KAGVTQTPRYLIKTRGQQVTLSCSPISGHRSVSWYQQTPGQGLQFLFEYFSETQRNKGNFPGRFSGRQFSNSRSEMNVSTLELGDSALYLCASRTLGTNYGYTFGSGTRLTVV.

DNA of the CDR3: TGTGCCAGCAGCTCCACCGGGACAGGGCGACAGTACTTC. This sequence encodes CASSSTGTGRQYF. The J gene is TRBJ2-5, the V gene TRBV7-9; 9 bases map to TRBD1. CDR3 length: 13 amino acids. Germline V lookup: CDR1 SEHNR, CDR2 FQNEAQ (reference sequence). Trimming cost V 4 bases and J 11 bases; bases outside gene matches: 8.

This clone was counted many times. The chain couples TRBV18 to TRBJ2-7; the match to TRBD1 covers 10 bases. Germline V gene data show CDR1 as KGHSH and CDR2 as LQKENI. CDR3 length: 15 amino acids. Unmatched junction bases numbered 3, after V lost 3 bases and J lost 1 base. CDR3 residues: CASSPDRGHSYEQYF. The CDR3 DNA is TGTGCCAGCTCACCTGACAGGGGGCATTCCTACGAGCAGTACTTC.

V gene TRBV28 combines with J gene TRBJ1-5; TRBD1 is a possible D gene (6 bases). Germline V gives CDR1 MDHEN, CDR2 SYDVKM. The V gene lost 6 bases and the J gene lost 3 bases, with 12 bases spanning the gap. The CDR3 runs 14 residues. The CDR3 reads CASRPQGYNQPQHF. The CDR3 nucleotides are TGTGCCAGCAGACCACAGGGCTACAATCAGCCCCAGCATTTT.

This clone was counted a few times. Other DNA sequences in the same sample also yield this CDR3. The V call is TRBV7-2, the J call TRBJ2-7; 13 positions agree with TRBD2. CDR1 and CDR2 from the germline V gene are SGHTA and FQGNSA. Trimming cost V 1 base and J 5 bases; bases outside gene matches: 2. The CDR3 runs 15 residues. Here the CDR3 DNA reads TGTGCCAGCAGCTTAGTTGGACTAGCGGGGGACGAGCAGTACTTC. It specifies CASSLVGLAGDEQYF.

This clone was detected only once. The rearrangement links TRBV5-8 to TRBJ1-1, with a possible D match to TRBD1 (5 bases). The CDR3 spans 14 residues. V gave up 2 bases and J gave up 4 bases, with 12 bases separating them. CDR1 and CDR2 from the germline V gene are SGHTS and YDEGEE. The CDR3 protein is CASSLMGEITEAFF. For the CDR3, the DNA is TGTGCCAGCAGCTTAATGGGGGAGATCACTGAAGCTTTCTTT. The variable domain in full, with the rest retrieved from reference TRBV5-8 and TRBJ1-1, is EAGVTQSPTHLIKTRGQQATLRCSPISGHTSVYWYQQALGLGLQFLLWYDEGEERNRGNFPPRFSGRQFPNYSSELNVNALELEDSALYLCASSLMGEITEAFFGQGTRLTVV.

The rearrangement links TRBV28 to TRBJ2-7; TRBD2 agrees at 9 bases. Trimming removed 6 bases from V and 5 bases from J; junction bases left unmatched: 11. In germline, CDR1 is MDHEN, CDR2 SYDVKM. The CDR3 has 15 residues. The CDR3 DNA reads as TGTGCCAGCAGCCGAGCGGGAGGTAGCAGGAACGAGCAGTACTTC. This gives the protein CASSRAGGSRNEQYF. Full variable domain (remainder filled in from reference TRBV28 and TRBJ2-7): DVKVTQSSRYLVKRTGEKVFLECVQDMDHENMFWYRQDPGLGLRLIYFSYDVKMKEKGDIPEGYSVSREKKERFSLILESASTNQTSMYLCASSRAGGSRNEQYFGPGTRLTVT.

This chain uses TRBV21-1 with TRBJ1-1. TRBV21-1 is noted as a pseudogene. CDR3 size: 15 residues. In DNA form, the CDR3 reads TGTGCCAGCAGCAAAGCGCTGGGGAGGGGTTCTGAAGCTTTCTTT. Amino acids: CASSKALGRGSEAFF.

V gene TRBV6-5 combines with J gene TRBJ2-2; TRBD1 aligns across 8 bases. V shed 5 bases and J 4 bases; nucleotides not matched to a gene: 3. Germline CDR1 and CDR2: MNHEY and SVGAGI. The CDR3 contains 14 residues. CDR3 in amino acids: CASSTDRGTGELFF. The CDR3 nucleotides are TGTGCCAGCAGTACCGACAGGGGCACCGGGGAGCTGTTTTTT.

This chain uses TRBV25-1 with TRBJ2-7; D tentatively reads TRBD1 or TRBD2 (5 bases each). Germline-derived CDR1 and CDR2 are MGHDK and SYGVNS. The germline V and J ends were trimmed by 7 bases and 6 bases, with 19 bases remaining between them. This CDR3 spans 14 amino acids. CDR3 protein: CASNPSEGRREQYF. CDR3 nucleotides: TGTGCCAGCAATCCCTCCGAGGGGCGTCGCGAGCAGTACTTC.

V and J are TRBV5-4 and TRBJ2-2; no firm D call. Per the germline V gene, CDR1 is SGHNT and CDR2 is YYREEE (reference sequence). V was pared by 3 bases and J by 0 bases, with 18 bases between. The CDR3 runs 18 residues. The CDR3 DNA follows: TGTGCCAGCAGCTCGGCCTCAGAACAGCTACCGAACACCGGGGAGCTGTTTTTT. Residues: CASSSASEQLPNTGELFF. The whole variable domain, remainder taken from reference TRBV5-4 and TRBJ2-2, is ETGVTQSPTHLIKTRGQQVTLRCSSQSGHNTVSWYQQALGQGPQFIFQYYREEENGRGNFPPRFSGLQFPNYSSELNVNALELDDSALYLCASSSASEQLPNTGELFFGEGSRLTVL.

The chain uses TRBV5-1 and TRBJ2-5; TRBD2 aligns across 11 bases. Trimming removed 1 base from V and 5 bases from J; junction bases left unmatched: 4. The CDR3 runs 15 residues. Per the germline V gene, CDR1 is SGHRS and CDR2 is YFSETQ. The CDR3 loop is CASSLSLAGGETQYF. The CDR3 DNA reads TGCGCCAGCAGCTTGAGTCTAGCGGGAGGCGAGACCCAGTACTTC.

The V and J genes are TRBV5-4 and TRBJ1-5; D is unresolved. The CDR3 spans 14 residues. CDR1 SGHNT and CDR2 YYREEE come from the germline V gene (reference sequence). Trimming shortened V by 0 bases and J by 4 bases, and 8 bases separated the two germline ends. CDR3: CASSLDQNNQPQHF. CDR3 nucleotide sequence: TGTGCCAGCAGCTTGGACCAGAATAATCAGCCCCAGCATTTT.

This clone was seen once. The chain combines TRBV5-1 with TRBJ1-1; TRBD1 aligns across 7 bases. CDR1 is SGHRS and CDR2 is YFSETQ in the germline V gene. CDR3 length: 13 amino acids. After removal of 5 bases from V and 6 bases from J, the junction contained 7 bases not matched to a gene. CDR3 in amino acids: CASRPPQGAEAFF. CDR3 coding DNA: TGCGCCAGCAGACCACCGCAGGGGGCTGAAGCTTTCTTT.